The present T cell receptor beta chain was sequenced within a study of cytotoxic CD8 clonotypes in ibrutinib-treated CLL. Study-level background: Among the patients, roughly ten presented as relapsed/refractory and about 15 as treatment-naive; roughly 17 showed unmutated IGHV. With a range of 6 to 36, the median treatment time before response samples were taken was roughly twelve months. Among responders, 24 were partial and 2 complete; after median about 72 months, around 15 stayed remitted and 12 progressed.

Study-level points and caveats: Public clonotypes were uncommon and contracted or stayed stable on treatment.

Details on this clone: Antigen: not known.

Clones were read by immunoSEQ multiplex PCR, and TCRdb kept only the in-frame ones, dropping some. The sample contains 150,000 to 200,000 clones, around nine tenths of which appear only once. V was pared by 0 bases and J by 0 bases, with 2 bases of the junction left unmatched. Per germline, CDR1 MGHRA and CDR2 YSYEKL. The CDR3 covers 16 residues. J is TRBJ2-1 and V is TRBV4-1; 7 bases map to TRBD1. This TCR came from a human donor with chronic lymphocytic leukemia. Sample: PBMCs, taken at disease progression, from a patient treated with ibrutinib. The CDR3 DNA reads TGCGCCAGCAGCCAAGAATGGGACAGCTCCTACAATGAGCAGTTCTTC. Residues: CASSQEWDSSYNEQFF.